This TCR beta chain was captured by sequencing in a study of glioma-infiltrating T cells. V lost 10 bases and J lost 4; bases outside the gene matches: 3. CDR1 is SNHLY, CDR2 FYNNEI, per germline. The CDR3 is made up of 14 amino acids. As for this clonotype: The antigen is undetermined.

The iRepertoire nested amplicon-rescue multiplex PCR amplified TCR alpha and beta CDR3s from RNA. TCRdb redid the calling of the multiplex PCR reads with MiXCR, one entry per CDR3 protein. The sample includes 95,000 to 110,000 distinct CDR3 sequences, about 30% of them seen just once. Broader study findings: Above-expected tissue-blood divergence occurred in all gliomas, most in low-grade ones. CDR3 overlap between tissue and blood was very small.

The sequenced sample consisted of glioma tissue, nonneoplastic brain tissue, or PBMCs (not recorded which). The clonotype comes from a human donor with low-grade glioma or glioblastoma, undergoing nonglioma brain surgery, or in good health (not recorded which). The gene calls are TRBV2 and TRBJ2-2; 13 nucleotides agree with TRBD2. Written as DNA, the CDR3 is TGTGCCAAGGGACTAGCGGGGACCACCGGGGAGCTGTTTTTT. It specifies CAKGLAGTTGELFF.